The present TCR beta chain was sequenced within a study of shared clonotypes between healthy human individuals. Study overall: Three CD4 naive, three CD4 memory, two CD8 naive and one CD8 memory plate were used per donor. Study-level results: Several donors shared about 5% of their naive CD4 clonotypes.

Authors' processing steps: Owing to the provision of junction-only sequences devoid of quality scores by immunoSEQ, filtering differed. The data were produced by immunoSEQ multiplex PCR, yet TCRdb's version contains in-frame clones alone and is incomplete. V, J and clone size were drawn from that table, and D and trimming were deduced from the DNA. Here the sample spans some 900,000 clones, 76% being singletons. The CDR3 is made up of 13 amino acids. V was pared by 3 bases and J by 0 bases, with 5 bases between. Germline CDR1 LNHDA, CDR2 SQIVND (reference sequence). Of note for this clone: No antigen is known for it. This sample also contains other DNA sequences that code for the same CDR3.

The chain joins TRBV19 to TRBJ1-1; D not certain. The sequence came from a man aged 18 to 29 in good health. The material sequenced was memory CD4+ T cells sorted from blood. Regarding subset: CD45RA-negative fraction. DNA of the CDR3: TGTGCCAGTAGTATTTCTATGAACACTGAAGCTTTCTTT. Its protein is CASSISMNTEAFF.